These 28 T cell receptor beta chains were all obtained from the same sample, sequenced in a study of T cell responses to AZD1222 COVID-19 vaccine. Method: immunoSEQ multiplex PCR; TCRdb's copy keeps in-frame clones and lacks some. Found here are about 70,000 clones, 90% of them singletons; the top ten hold more than 2.5%. This specimen consisted of peripheral blood, obtained 28 days after the second AZD1222 dose. These receptors all stem from an adult who received the AZD1222 COVID-19 vaccine.

The chain carries TRBV30 and TRBJ1-6; D is undetermined. There are 12 residues in the CDR3. Germline CDR1 GTSNPN, CDR2 SVGIG (reference sequence). The V gene lost 0 bases and the J gene lost 10 bases, with 7 bases spanning the gap. For the CDR3, the DNA is TGTGCCTGGAGTGTAACAAACTCACCCCTCCACTTT. It codes for CAWSVTNSPLHF.

This clone was counted only a few times. CDR3 sequence: CSVGLTDTQYF. The CDR3 DNA is TGCAGCGTAGGACTCACAGATACGCAGTATTTT. The chain couples TRBV29-1 to TRBJ2-3; possible D gene TRBD2, 5 bases. V was pared by 6 bases and J by 2 bases, with 6 bases between. This CDR3 contains 11 residues. The germline gives CDR1 SQVTM, CDR2 ANQGSEA.

This rearrangement joins TRBV5-5 to TRBJ1-6; no definite D call. Germline V gene lookup returns CDR1 SGHKS and CDR2 YYEKEE (reference sequence). CDR3 length equals 14 residues. Trimming took off 1 base at V and 9 bases at J, with 11 bases between the two ends. As DNA, the CDR3 is TGTGCCAGCAGCTTGCCTGACACCCCTTCACCCCTCCACTTT. As protein: CASSLPDTPSPLHF.

This clone has only a few counts. V gene TRBV19 combines with J gene TRBJ2-7; tentative D call: TRBD1 (5 bases). Trimming stripped 1 base from V and 6 bases from J, with 10 bases between. The CDR3 consists of 13 residues. The germline V gene encodes CDR1 LNHDA and CDR2 SQIVND (reference sequence). CDR3 sequence reads: CASSIAHRREQYF. The CDR3 region has the DNA TGTGCCAGTAGTATAGCTCACAGGCGCGAGCAGTACTTC. The full variable domain, rest sourced from reference TRBV19 and TRBJ2-7, is DGGITQSPKYLFRKEGQNVTLSCEQNLNHDAMYWYRQDPGQGLRLIYYSQIVNDFQKGDIAEGYSVSREKKESFPLTVTSAQKNPTAFYLCASSIAHRREQYFGPGTRLTVT.

V is TRBV24-1 and J is TRBJ2-3; TRBD2 aligns across 13 bases. The V gene's germline CDR1 is KGHDR and CDR2 SFDVKD. The CDR3 extends over 18 amino acids. V gave up 4 bases and J gave up 4 bases; unmatched junction bases: 10. The CDR3: CATSDPYTSGRAADTQYF. In DNA, the CDR3 is TGTGCCACCAGTGACCCCTATACTAGCGGGAGGGCCGCAGATACGCAGTATTTT.

The table lists this clone with a few counts. V is TRBV7-2 and J is TRBJ2-1; the D is unclear. Germline V lookup: CDR1 SGHTA, CDR2 FQGNSA. CDR3 length: 13 amino acids. The V end lost 3 bases, the J end lost 10 bases, and 13 bases lay between the germline ends. In DNA, the CDR3 is TGTGCCAGCAGCTTTGAGTTGAATCGGGAGCAGTTCTTC. It codes for CASSFELNREQFF.

The CDR3 DNA sequence: TGCGCCAGCAGGACTATTTACAGGGGAGTTAACACTGAAGCTTTCTTT. Protein: CASRTIYRGVNTEAFF. This sequence joins TRBV5-1 and TRBJ1-1; 7 bases line up with TRBD1. Germline V gives CDR1 SGHRS, CDR2 YFSETQ. V lost 5 bases to trimming and J lost 2 bases; unmatched junction nucleotides: 12. The CDR3 runs 16 residues.

The V gene is TRBV29-1, the J gene TRBJ1-1; D ambiguous. Germline-derived CDR1 and CDR2 are SQVTM and ANQGSEA. The CDR3 runs to 13 residues. Trimming took 7 bases from V and 3 from J, leaving 15 bases between them. The CDR3: CSGIGAVDTEAFF. CDR3 DNA: TGCAGCGGTATCGGAGCCGTGGACACTGAAGCTTTCTTT.

Here the CDR3 reads CASSLGHHQETQYF. CDR3 DNA: TGTGCCAGCAGCCTAGGACACCACCAAGAGACCCAGTACTTC. This rearrangement joins TRBV7-3 to TRBJ2-5; possible D gene TRBD1, 5 bases. V lost 5 bases, J lost 0 bases, and 10 bases lay in between. The CDR3 runs 14 residues. Germline assignment: CDR1 SGHTA and CDR2 FQGTGA.

CDR3 sequence reads: CASSLGEGETQYF. CDR3 DNA: TGTGCCAGCAGCTTGGGGGAGGGGGAGACCCAGTACTTC. The chain carries TRBV7-2 and TRBJ2-5; 7 bases align to TRBD2. J lost 5 bases, V lost 3 bases, and 3 bases had no gene match. CDR1 SGHTA and CDR2 FQGNSA come from the germline V gene. The CDR3 runs to 13 residues.

The chain employs TRBV7-9 and TRBJ2-2; unclear D gene. CDR3 size: 13 residues. Trimming took off 2 bases at V and 5 bases at J, with 6 bases between the two ends. In germline, CDR1 is SEHNR, CDR2 FQNEAQ (reference sequence). CDR3 coding DNA: TGTGCCAGCAGCTTATTAGTGACCGGGGAGCTGTTTTTT. Translated: CASSLLVTGELFF.

The chain is built from TRBV4-3 and TRBJ2-7, with TRBD2 as a possible D gene (5 bases). V dropped 0 bases and J dropped 3 bases, with 12 bases sitting between them. Germline V lookup: CDR1 LGHNA, CDR2 YSLEER. The CDR3 is made up of 15 amino acids. The CDR3 region has the DNA TGCGCCAGCAGCCAAGACGCGGCGGGCTACTACGAGCAGTACTTC. Its translation: CASSQDAAGYYEQYF.

V is TRBV6-5 and J is TRBJ1-5, with TRBD1 as a possible D gene (6 bases). Germline CDR1 and CDR2: MNHEY and SVGAGI. The length of the CDR3 is 14 residues. V lost 8 bases to trimming and J lost 0 bases, with 11 bases between them. CDR3 amino acids: CASGGTFSNQPQHF. The CDR3, as DNA: TGTGCCAGCGGGGGCACCTTTAGCAATCAGCCCCAGCATTTT.

The chain joins TRBV19 to TRBJ1-5; D not resolved. This CDR3 contains 16 residues. Trimming took off 7 bases at V and 9 bases at J, with 25 bases between the two ends. Germline assignment: CDR1 LNHDA and CDR2 SQIVND (reference sequence). The CDR3 reads CASNSPPGRVLGPQHF. The DNA for the CDR3 is TGTGCCAGTAACTCCCCCCCAGGACGGGTTCTTGGGCCCCAGCATTTT.

The rearrangement links TRBV15 to TRBJ1-4; 7 bases align to TRBD1. V was pared by 3 bases and J by 2 bases, with 6 bases of the junction left unmatched. This CDR3 region has 16 residues. Germline V gene data show CDR1 as LNHNV and CDR2 as YYDKDF (reference sequence). CDR3 nucleotides: TGTGCCACCAGCAGTAACCGGGACAGCACTAATGAAAAACTGTTTTTT. Translated, it gives CATSSNRDSTNEKLFF. Drawing the rest from reference TRBV15 and TRBJ1-4, the complete variable domain is DAMVIQNPRYQVTQFGKPVTLSCSQTLNHNVMYWYQQKSSQAPKLLFHYYDKDFNNEADTPDNFQSRRPNTSFCFLDIRSPGLGDTAMYLCATSSNRDSTNEKLFFGSGTQLSVL.

This clone was picked up one time. This chain links TRBV5-1 with TRBJ2-2; no clear D. There are 15 residues in the CDR3. Germline V gives CDR1 SGHRS, CDR2 YFSETQ. V lost 0 bases and J 0 bases, leaving 6 bases between the germline ends. CDR3 coding DNA: TGCGCCAGCAGCTTGGGATTGGCGAACACCGGGGAGCTGTTTTTT. As protein: CASSLGLANTGELFF.

This chain joins TRBV7-2 and TRBJ1-1; 7 positions match TRBD1. Germline-derived CDR1 and CDR2 are SGHTA and FQGNSA. The CDR3 is 13 amino acids. The J segment lost 5 bases and the V segment lost 1 base, leaving 1 base of the junction unmatched. The CDR3 spells CASSLDRGTEAFF. Here the CDR3 DNA reads TGTGCCAGCAGCTTAGACAGGGGAACTGAAGCTTTCTTT.

For the CDR3, the DNA is TGTGCCAGCAGTTACTCTCAGGGGAACACAGATACGCAGTATTTT. It translates to CASSYSQGNTDTQYF. The chain joins TRBV6-5 to TRBJ2-3, with a tentative D call TRBD1 (6 bases). Per germline, CDR1 MNHEY and CDR2 SVGAGI. The CDR3 length is 15 residues. Between the trimmed V and J ends, which lost 0 bases and 2 bases, there was a span of 9 bases.

The CDR3 DNA reads TGTGCCAGCAGCCTCCCCTCTGATGGCTACACCTTC. Encoded protein: CASSLPSDGYTF. The genes are TRBV7-8 and TRBJ1-2; D remains unclear. V lost 5 bases and J lost 6, with 10 bases in between. This CDR3 region has 12 residues. CDR1 is SGHVS, CDR2 FQNEAQ, per germline.

This chain joins TRBV5-5 and TRBJ1-4; the D is unclear. The CDR3 has 15 amino acids. With 2 bases removed from V and 8 bases from J, the gap between germline ends came to 16 bases. The V gene's germline CDR1 is SGHKS and CDR2 YYEKEE (reference sequence). The CDR3 nucleotides are TGTGCCAGCAGCTTTGTGTTCGGTCGTGGGGAAAAACTGTTTTTT. Translation: CASSFVFGRGEKLFF. Full variable domain (missing parts from reference TRBV5-5 and TRBJ1-4): DAGVTQSPTHLIKTRGQQVTLRCSPISGHKSVSWYQQVLGQGPQFIFQYYEKEERGRGNFPDRFSARQFPNYSSELNVNALLLGDSALYLCASSFVFGRGEKLFFGSGTQLSVL.

The chain couples TRBV6-5 to TRBJ1-5, with D perhaps TRBD1 (5 bases). Germline CDR1 and CDR2: MNHEY and SVGAGI. This CDR3 region has 15 residues. The V end lost 7 bases, the J end lost 1 base, and 14 bases lay between the germline ends. CDR3 protein: CASTRGIQSNQPQHF. The CDR3 DNA reads as TGTGCCAGCACCCGGGGGATCCAAAGCAATCAGCCCCAGCATTTT.

The chain combines TRBV9 with TRBJ2-5; no clear D. Trimming took 3 bases from V and 2 from J, leaving 11 bases between them. The CDR3 totals 14 residues. Germline V gives CDR1 SGDLS, CDR2 YYNGEE. In DNA, the CDR3 is TGTGCCAGCAGCGGAAACAGTATTCAAGAGACCCAGTACTTC. Translating it yields CASSGNSIQETQYF.

This clone appeared a single time. The genes are TRBV24-1 and TRBJ2-2; D tentatively reads TRBD1 or TRBD2 (6 bases each). Deletions cut 5 bases from V and 4 bases from J, with 19 bases between. The CDR3 extends over 17 amino acids. Per the germline V gene, CDR1 is KGHDR and CDR2 is SFDVKD. CDR3: CATSAGRGRLATGELFF. CDR3 DNA sequence: TGTGCCACCAGTGCAGGCCGGGGGCGGCTGGCCACCGGGGAGCTGTTTTTT.

The chain employs TRBV6-1 and TRBJ1-5; possible D gene TRBD1, 6 bases. CDR3 length equals 14 residues. Trimming took 0 bases from V and 7 from J, leaving 10 bases between them. Germline assignment: CDR1 MNHNS and CDR2 SASEGT. CDR3 region: CASSEAGGRQPQHF. The CDR3 coding sequence is TGTGCCAGCAGTGAAGCGGGGGGCCGGCAGCCCCAGCATTTT.

This clone came up once. The chain has TRBV27 and TRBJ2-7; a weak D match, TRBD2 (6 bases). V was cut by 3 bases and J by 4 bases, with 13 bases left in between. This CDR3 has 14 residues. Germline loops: CDR1 MNHEY, CDR2 SMNVEV (reference sequence). DNA of the CDR3: TGTGCCAGCAGTTTCGGAGGGAGAGGGTACGAGCAGTACTTC. It codes for CASSFGGRGYEQYF.

The rearrangement uses TRBV7-9 and TRBJ2-7, with D possibly being TRBD1 (6 bases). Trimming took 0 bases from V and 5 from J, leaving 14 bases between them. Germline V gives CDR1 SEHNR, CDR2 FQNEAQ (reference sequence). The CDR3 totals 15 residues. The CDR3 nucleotides read TGTGCCAGCAGCTTAGCTCAGGGGAGAATCGACGAGCAGTACTTC. Translated: CASSLAQGRIDEQYF.

The rearrangement links TRBV5-1 to TRBJ1-1; unclear D gene. This CDR3 has 13 residues. V was pared by 0 bases and J by 0 bases, with 3 bases between. Germline V lookup: CDR1 SGHRS, CDR2 YFSETQ. Here the CDR3 reads CASSLEMNTEAFF. The CDR3 DNA follows: TGCGCCAGCAGCTTGGAGATGAACACTGAAGCTTTCTTT.

The CDR3 here is CASSGQTALNYGYTF. In nucleotides, the CDR3 is TGTGCCAGCAGCGGACAGACTGCACTTAACTATGGCTACACCTTC. V and J are TRBV9 and TRBJ1-2; possibly TRBD1 for D (5 bases). The V gene lost 3 bases and the J gene lost 1 base, with 13 bases spanning the gap. Germline values: CDR1 SGDLS, CDR2 YYNGEE. This CDR3 is built from 15 residues.